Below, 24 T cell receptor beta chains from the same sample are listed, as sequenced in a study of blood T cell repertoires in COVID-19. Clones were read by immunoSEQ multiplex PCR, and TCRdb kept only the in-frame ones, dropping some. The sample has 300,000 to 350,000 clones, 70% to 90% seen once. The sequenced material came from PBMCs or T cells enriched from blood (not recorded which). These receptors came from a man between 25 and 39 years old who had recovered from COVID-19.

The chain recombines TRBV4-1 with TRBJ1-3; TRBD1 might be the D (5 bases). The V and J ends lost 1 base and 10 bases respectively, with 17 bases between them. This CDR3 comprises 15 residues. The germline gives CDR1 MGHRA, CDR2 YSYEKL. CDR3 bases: TGCGCCAGCAGCCAAGGTCGACAGACCCCCAGTACCATATATTTT. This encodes CASSQGRQTPSTIYF.

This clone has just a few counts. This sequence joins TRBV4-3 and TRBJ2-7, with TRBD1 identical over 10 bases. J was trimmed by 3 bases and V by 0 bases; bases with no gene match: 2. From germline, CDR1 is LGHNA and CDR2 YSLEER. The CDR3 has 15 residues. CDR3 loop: CASSQEGQGDYEQYF. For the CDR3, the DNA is TGCGCCAGCAGCCAAGAAGGACAGGGGGACTACGAGCAGTACTTC.

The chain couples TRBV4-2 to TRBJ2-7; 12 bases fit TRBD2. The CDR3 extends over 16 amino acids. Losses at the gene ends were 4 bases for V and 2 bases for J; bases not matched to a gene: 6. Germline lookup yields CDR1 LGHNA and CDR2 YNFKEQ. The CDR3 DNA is TGTGCCAGCAGCCTGTCACTAGCGGGGGGAGCCTACGAGCAGTACTTC. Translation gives CASSLSLAGGAYEQYF.

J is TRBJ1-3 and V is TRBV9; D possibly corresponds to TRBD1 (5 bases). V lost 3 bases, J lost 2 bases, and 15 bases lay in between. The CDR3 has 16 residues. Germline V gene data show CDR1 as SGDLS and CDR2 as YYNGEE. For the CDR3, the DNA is TGTGCCAGCAGCGCCGCCCAGGGAAGCACTGGAAACACCATATATTTT. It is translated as CASSAAQGSTGNTIYF. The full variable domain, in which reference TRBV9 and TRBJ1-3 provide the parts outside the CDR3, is DSGVTQTPKHLITATGQRVTLRCSPRSGDLSVYWYQQSLDQGLQFLIQYYNGEERAKGNILERFSAQQFPDLHSELNLSSLELGDSALYFCASSAAQGSTGNTIYFGEGSWLTVV.

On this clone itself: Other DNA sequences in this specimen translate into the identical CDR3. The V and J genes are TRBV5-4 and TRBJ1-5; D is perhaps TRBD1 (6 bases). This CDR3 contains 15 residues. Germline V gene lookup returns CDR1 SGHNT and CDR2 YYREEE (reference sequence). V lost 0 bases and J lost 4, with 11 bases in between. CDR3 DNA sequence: TGTGCCAGCAGCTTGGGGGGCGACAGGAATCAGCCCCAGCATTTT. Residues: CASSLGGDRNQPQHF.

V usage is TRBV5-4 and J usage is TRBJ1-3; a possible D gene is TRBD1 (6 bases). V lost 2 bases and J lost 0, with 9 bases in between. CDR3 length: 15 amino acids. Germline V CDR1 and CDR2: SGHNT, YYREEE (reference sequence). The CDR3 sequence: CASSLPTGSGNTIYF. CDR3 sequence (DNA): TGTGCCAGCAGCTTACCGACAGGCTCTGGAAACACCATATATTTT.

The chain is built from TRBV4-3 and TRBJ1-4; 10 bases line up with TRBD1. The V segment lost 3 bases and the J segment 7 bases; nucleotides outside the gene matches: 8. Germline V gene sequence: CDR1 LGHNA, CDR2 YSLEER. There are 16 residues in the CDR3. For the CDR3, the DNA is TGCGCCAGCAGCCACGACCCGGGACAGGGGACTGAAAAACTGTTTTTT. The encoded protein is CASSHDPGQGTEKLFF.

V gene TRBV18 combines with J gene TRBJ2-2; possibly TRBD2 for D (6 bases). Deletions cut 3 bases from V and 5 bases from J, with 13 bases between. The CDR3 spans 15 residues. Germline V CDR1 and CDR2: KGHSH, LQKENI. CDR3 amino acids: CASSPFGGDTGELFF. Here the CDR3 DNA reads TGTGCCAGCTCACCTTTTGGCGGGGATACCGGGGAGCTGTTTTTT.

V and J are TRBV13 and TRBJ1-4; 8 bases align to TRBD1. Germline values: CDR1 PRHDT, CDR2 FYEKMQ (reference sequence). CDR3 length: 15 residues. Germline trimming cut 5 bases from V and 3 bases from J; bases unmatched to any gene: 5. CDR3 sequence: CASSITGGPNEKLFF. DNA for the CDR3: TGTGCCAGCAGCATAACAGGGGGACCTAATGAAAAACTGTTTTTT.

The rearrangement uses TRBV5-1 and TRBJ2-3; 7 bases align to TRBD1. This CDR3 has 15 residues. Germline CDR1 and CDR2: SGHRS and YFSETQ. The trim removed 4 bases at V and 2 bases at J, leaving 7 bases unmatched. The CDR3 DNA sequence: TGCGCCAGCAGCGCCTGGGACAGACTCACAGATACGCAGTATTTT. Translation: CASSAWDRLTDTQYF.

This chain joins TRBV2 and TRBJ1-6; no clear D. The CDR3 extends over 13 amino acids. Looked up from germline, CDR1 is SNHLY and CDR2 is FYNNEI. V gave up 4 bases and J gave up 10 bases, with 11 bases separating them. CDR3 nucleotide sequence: TGTGCCAGCAGTGGGAGACTTTCGTCACCCCTCCACTTT. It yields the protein CASSGRLSSPLHF.

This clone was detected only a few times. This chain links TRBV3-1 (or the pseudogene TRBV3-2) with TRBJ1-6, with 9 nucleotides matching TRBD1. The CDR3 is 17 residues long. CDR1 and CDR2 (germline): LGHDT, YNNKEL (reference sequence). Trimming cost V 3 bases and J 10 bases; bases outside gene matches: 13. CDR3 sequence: CASSHPSTGTGTSPLHF. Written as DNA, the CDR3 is TGTGCCAGCAGCCATCCTTCTACCGGGACAGGGACCTCACCCCTCCACTTT.

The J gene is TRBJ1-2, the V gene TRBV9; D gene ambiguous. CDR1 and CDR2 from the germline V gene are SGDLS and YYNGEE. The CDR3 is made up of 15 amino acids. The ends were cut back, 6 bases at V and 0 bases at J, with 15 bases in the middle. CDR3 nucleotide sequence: TGTGCCAGCATCCGATCGAGCCCTACTAACTATGGCTACACCTTC. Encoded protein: CASIRSSPTNYGYTF.

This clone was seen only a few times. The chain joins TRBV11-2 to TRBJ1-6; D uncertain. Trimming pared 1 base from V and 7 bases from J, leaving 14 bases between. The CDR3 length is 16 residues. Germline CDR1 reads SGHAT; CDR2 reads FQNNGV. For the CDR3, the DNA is TGTGCCAGCAGCTTAGGAGGCCGGTTGTGGAATTCACCCCTCCACTTT. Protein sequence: CASSLGGRLWNSPLHF.

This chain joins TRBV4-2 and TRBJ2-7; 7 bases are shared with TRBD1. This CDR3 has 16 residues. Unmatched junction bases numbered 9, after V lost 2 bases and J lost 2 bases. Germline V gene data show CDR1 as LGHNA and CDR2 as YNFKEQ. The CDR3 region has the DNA TGTGCCAGCAGCCAATACAGGGGCTCTACCGCCTACGAGCAGTACTTC. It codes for CASSQYRGSTAYEQYF.

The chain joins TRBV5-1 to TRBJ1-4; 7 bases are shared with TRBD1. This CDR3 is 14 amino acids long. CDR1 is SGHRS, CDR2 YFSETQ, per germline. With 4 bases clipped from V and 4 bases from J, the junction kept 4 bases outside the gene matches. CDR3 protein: CASSRDRDNEKLFF. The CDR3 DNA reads TGCGCCAGCAGCAGGGACAGAGATAATGAAAAACTGTTTTTT.

The CDR3: CASSPTWGVKSNQPQHF. The CDR3 DNA reads TGTGCCAGTAGTCCCACATGGGGCGTTAAAAGCAATCAGCCCCAGCATTTT. The gene calls are TRBV19 and TRBJ1-5, with D possibly matching TRBD1 (5 bases). The CDR3 covers 17 residues. The germline V gene has CDR1 LNHDA and CDR2 SQIVND (reference sequence). Trimming removed 5 bases from V and 1 base from J, with 18 bases in between.

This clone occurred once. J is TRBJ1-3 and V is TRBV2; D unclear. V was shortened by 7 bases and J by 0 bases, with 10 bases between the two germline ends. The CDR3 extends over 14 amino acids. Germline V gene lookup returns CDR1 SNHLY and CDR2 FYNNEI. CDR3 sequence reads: CASKGAVSGNTIYF. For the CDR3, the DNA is TGTGCCAGCAAGGGAGCGGTCTCTGGAAACACCATATATTTT. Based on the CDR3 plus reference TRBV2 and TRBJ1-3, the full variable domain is EPEVTQTPSHQVTQMGQEVILRCVPISNHLYFYWYRQILGQKVEFLVSFYNNEISEKSEIFDDQFSVERPDGSNFTLKIRSTKLEDSAMYFCASKGAVSGNTIYFGEGSWLTVV.

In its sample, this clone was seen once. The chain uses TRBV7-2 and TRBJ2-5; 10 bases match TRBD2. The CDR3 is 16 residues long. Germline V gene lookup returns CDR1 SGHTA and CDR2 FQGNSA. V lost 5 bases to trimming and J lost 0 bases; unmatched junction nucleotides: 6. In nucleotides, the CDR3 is TGTGCCAGCAGCACCAGAGCGGGGGGGTACCAAGAGACCCAGTACTTC. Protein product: CASSTRAGGYQETQYF.

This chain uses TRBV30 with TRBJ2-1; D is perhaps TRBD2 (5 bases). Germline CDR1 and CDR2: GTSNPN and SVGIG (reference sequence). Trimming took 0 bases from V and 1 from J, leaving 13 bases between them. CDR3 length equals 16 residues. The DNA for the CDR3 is TGTGCCTGGAGTGTATCCCTGCGGAGGTCCTACAATGAGCAGTTCTTC. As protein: CAWSVSLRRSYNEQFF.

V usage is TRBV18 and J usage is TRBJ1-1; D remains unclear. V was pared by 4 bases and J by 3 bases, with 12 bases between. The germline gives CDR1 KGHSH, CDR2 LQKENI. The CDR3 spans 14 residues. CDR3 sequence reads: CASSRTRTYTEAFF. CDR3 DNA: TGTGCCAGCTCACGTACCAGGACTTACACTGAAGCTTTCTTT.

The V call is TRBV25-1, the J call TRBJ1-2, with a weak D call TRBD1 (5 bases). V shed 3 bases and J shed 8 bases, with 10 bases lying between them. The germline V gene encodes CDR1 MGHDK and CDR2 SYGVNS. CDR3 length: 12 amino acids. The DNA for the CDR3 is TGTGCCAGCAGTGAGGCGGGGCGAGGCTACACCTTC. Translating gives CASSEAGRGYTF.

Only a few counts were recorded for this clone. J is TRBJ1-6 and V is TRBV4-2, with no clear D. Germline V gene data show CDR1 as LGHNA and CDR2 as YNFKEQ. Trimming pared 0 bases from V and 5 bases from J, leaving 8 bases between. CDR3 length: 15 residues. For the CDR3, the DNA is TGTGCCAGCAGCCAAGATACCGGGGATAATTCACCCCTCCACTTT. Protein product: CASSQDTGDNSPLHF.

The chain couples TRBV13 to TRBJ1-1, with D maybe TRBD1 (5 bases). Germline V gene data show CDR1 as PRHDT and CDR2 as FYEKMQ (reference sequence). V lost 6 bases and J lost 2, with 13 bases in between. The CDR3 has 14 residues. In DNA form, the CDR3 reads TGTGCCAGCAGGGGGGGTTTGTTTAACACTGAAGCTTTCTTT. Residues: CASRGGLFNTEAFF.